The 26 T cell receptor beta chains in this list originate from one sample, sequenced in a study of T cell changes during pregnancy in multiple sclerosis. Repertoires were generated with immunoSEQ multiplex PCR, while TCRdb's copy carries only in-frame clones and drops some. The repertoire holds some 75,000 clones, with roughly 96% as singletons. Sequencing was performed on peripheral blood, taken in the second trimester of pregnancy. Every receptor here comes from a female donor with multiple sclerosis, enrolled in a pregnancy study.

The CDR3 protein is CASSLESRGLDEAFF. In DNA form, the CDR3 reads TGCGCCAGCAGCTTGGAAAGCAGGGGGCTTGATGAAGCTTTCTTT. The rearrangement joins TRBV5-1 to TRBJ1-1; 8 bases match TRBD1. Trimming at V came to 0 bases and at J to 7 bases, leaving 8 bases not matched to a gene. Germline CDR1 SGHRS, CDR2 YFSETQ. The CDR3 is made up of 15 amino acids.

J is TRBJ1-2 and V is TRBV19; D is uncertain. CDR3 length equals 13 residues. Trimming pared 4 bases from V and 4 bases from J, leaving 10 bases between. The germline V gene encodes CDR1 LNHDA and CDR2 SQIVND (reference sequence). This CDR3 reads CASSNGQRYGYTF. The CDR3 DNA is TGTGCCAGTAGTAATGGCCAGCGCTATGGCTACACCTTC.

The chain has TRBV5-1 and TRBJ1-4; 7 positions agree with TRBD1. V shed 0 bases, J shed 8 bases, and the junction held 7 bases outside the gene matches. Germline CDR1 SGHRS, CDR2 YFSETQ. This CDR3 has 15 amino acids. CDR3 coding DNA: TGCGCCAGCAGCTTGGTTGGGACAGTAAACGAAAAACTGTTTTTT. As protein: CASSLVGTVNEKLFF.

This clone has only a few counts. The chain links TRBV7-2 to TRBJ1-5, with D possibly being TRBD1 (5 bases). CDR3 length: 15 residues. Germline CDR1 and CDR2: SGHTA and FQGNSA. V was pared by 5 bases and J by 0 bases, with 11 bases between. The DNA for the CDR3 is TGTGCCAGCAGCCCAGACAGAAATAGCAATCAGCCCCAGCATTTT. It encodes CASSPDRNSNQPQHF.

The chain recombines TRBV5-4 with TRBJ2-1; D remains ambiguous. Germline assignment: CDR1 SGHNT and CDR2 YYREEE (reference sequence). The CDR3 totals 13 residues. Deletions cut 0 bases from V and 9 bases from J, with 10 bases between. The CDR3 DNA reads as TGTGCCAGCAGCTTGGCCGGTAGAGTTGAGCAGTTCTTC. It translates to CASSLAGRVEQFF. Looking up the rest from reference TRBV5-4 and TRBJ2-1 gives the full variable domain: ETGVTQSPTHLIKTRGQQVTLRCSSQSGHNTVSWYQQALGQGPQFIFQYYREEENGRGNFPPRFSGLQFPNYSSELNVNALELDDSALYLCASSLAGRVEQFFGPGTRLTVL.

The chain combines TRBV18 with TRBJ2-7; 8 nucleotides agree with TRBD2. The CDR3 runs 16 residues. In germline, CDR1 is KGHSH, CDR2 LQKENI. The V and J ends lost 4 bases and 1 base, in that order; junction bases with no gene match: 9. CDR3 DNA: TGTGCCAGCTCACTCCGAGGCGGGAGGCCGTCCTACGAGCAGTACTTC. Amino acids: CASSLRGGRPSYEQYF.

The table lists this clone with a count of one. The V call is TRBV7-2, the J call TRBJ2-7; possible D gene TRBD1, 6 bases. CDR3 size: 16 residues. CDR1 and CDR2 (germline): SGHTA, FQGNSA. V lost 1 base to trimming and J lost 4 bases, with 17 bases between them. The CDR3: CASSLGGQFNRYEQYF. DNA of the CDR3: TGTGCCAGCAGCTTAGGAGGACAGTTTAATCGGTACGAGCAGTACTTC.

This clone was detected only a few times. V gene TRBV25-1 combines with J gene TRBJ1-5; D might be TRBD1 (6 bases). Germline V gene lookup returns CDR1 MGHDK and CDR2 SYGVNS. Trimming took 3 bases from V and 11 from J, leaving 8 bases between them. This CDR3 region has 11 residues. CDR3 sequence: CASSDGGAQHF. In DNA, the CDR3 is TGTGCCAGCAGTGATGGGGGCGCCCAGCATTTT. The variable domain in full, completed from reference TRBV25-1 and TRBJ1-5, reads EADIYQTPRYLVIGTGKKITLECSQTMGHDKMYWYQQDPGMELHLIHYSYGVNSTEKGDLSSESTVSRIRTEHFPLTLESARPSHTSQYLCASSDGGAQHFGDGTRLSIL.

V usage is TRBV4-2 and J usage is TRBJ1-5; unclear D gene. With 1 base removed from V and 3 bases from J, the gap between germline ends came to 7 bases. The CDR3 has 14 residues. Germline V gene lookup returns CDR1 LGHNA and CDR2 YNFKEQ. The CDR3 DNA sequence: TGTGCCAGCAGCCAAGGGCAGTTCAATCAGCCCCAGCATTTT. The encoded protein is CASSQGQFNQPQHF.

The rearrangement uses TRBV6-6 and TRBJ2-1; TRBD2 matches at 8 bases. Germline CDR1 reads MNHNY; CDR2 reads SVGAGI (reference sequence). The CDR3 is made up of 16 amino acids. Trimming cost V 0 bases and J 6 bases; bases outside gene matches: 7. CDR3 nucleotide sequence: TGTGCCAGCAGTTACTCCCGGACTAGCTCTAGCAATGAGCAGTTCTTC. This encodes CASSYSRTSSSNEQFF.

The chain combines TRBV19 with TRBJ2-1, with a possible D match to TRBD1 (5 bases). Trimming removed 5 bases at V and 5 bases at J, with 13 bases between. CDR3 length: 14 residues. In germline, CDR1 is LNHDA, CDR2 SQIVND (reference sequence). The CDR3 nucleotides are TGTGCCAGTAGTTGGGGCAGGCTAAACAATGAGCAGTTCTTC. Its translation: CASSWGRLNNEQFF. Supplemented by reference TRBV19 and TRBJ2-1, the full variable domain reads DGGITQSPKYLFRKEGQNVTLSCEQNLNHDAMYWYRQDPGQGLRLIYYSQIVNDFQKGDIAEGYSVSREKKESFPLTVTSAQKNPTAFYLCASSWGRLNNEQFFGPGTRLTVL.

The chain employs TRBV4-1 and TRBJ1-4, with 8 bases that match TRBD1. With V trimmed by 0 bases and J by 0 bases, 9 bases remained unmatched. Per the germline V gene, CDR1 is MGHRA and CDR2 is YSYEKL. This CDR3 contains 19 residues. Here the CDR3 reads CASSQDRTGFQATNEKLFF. The CDR3 DNA follows: TGCGCCAGCAGCCAAGACCGGACAGGGTTTCAAGCAACTAATGAAAAACTGTTTTTT.

V gene TRBV2 combines with J gene TRBJ2-1, with 12 bases that match TRBD2. The CDR3 has 17 amino acids. V lost 0 bases and J lost 4; bases outside the gene matches: 4. Germline loops: CDR1 SNHLY, CDR2 FYNNEI. CDR3 in amino acids: CASSEALLAGGYNEQFF. The CDR3 DNA reads as TGTGCCAGCAGTGAAGCTCTCCTAGCGGGAGGGTACAATGAGCAGTTCTTC.

The chain combines TRBV7-8 with TRBJ2-4; the D gene is possibly TRBD1 (6 bases). From germline, CDR1 is SGHVS and CDR2 FQNEAQ. The CDR3 spans 16 residues. Trimming left V 4 bases short and J 1 base short, with 14 bases between. The CDR3 is CASSSPRTGAKNIQYF. The CDR3, as DNA: TGTGCCAGCAGCTCGCCAAGAACAGGGGCCAAAAACATTCAGTACTTC. Filled out from reference TRBV7-8 and TRBJ2-4, the complete variable domain reads GAGVSQSPRYKVAKRGQDVALRCDPISGHVSLFWYQQALGQGPEFLTYFQNEAQLDKSGLPSDRFFAERPEGSVSTLKIQRTQQEDSAVYLCASSSPRTGAKNIQYFGAGTRLSVL.

The chain employs TRBV9 and TRBJ2-1; 12 bases align to TRBD2. This CDR3 spans 16 amino acids. The V gene end was trimmed by 4 bases and the J gene end by 2 bases; junction bases not matched to a gene: 4. Germline values: CDR1 SGDLS, CDR2 YYNGEE. The CDR3 here is CASSLRLAGAYNEQFF. CDR3 nucleotide sequence: TGTGCCAGCAGCCTGAGACTAGCGGGAGCCTACAATGAGCAGTTCTTC.

The genes are TRBV20-1 and TRBJ2-5, with D uncertain. With 3 bases removed from V and 4 bases from J, the gap between germline ends came to 3 bases. The CDR3 contains 10 residues. Germline CDR1 is DFQATT and CDR2 is SNEGSKA (reference sequence). The CDR3 reads CSASLETQYF. CDR3 nucleotide sequence: TGCAGTGCTAGTCTAGAGACCCAGTACTTC.

The chain uses TRBV5-1 and TRBJ2-2; 8 bases line up with TRBD2. The germline V gene has CDR1 SGHRS and CDR2 YFSETQ. With V trimmed by 4 bases and J by 0 bases, 2 bases remained unmatched. This CDR3 comprises 15 residues. The CDR3 region has the DNA TGCGCCAGCAGCCCTAGCGGGTCGAACACCGGGGAGCTGTTTTTT. Its translation is CASSPSGSNTGELFF.

This chain connects TRBV20-1 to TRBJ2-1, with D unresolved. Germline lookup yields CDR1 DFQATT and CDR2 SNEGSKA (reference sequence). The CDR3 runs 10 residues. CDR3 amino acids: CSAYVDEQFF. The CDR3 coding sequence is TGCAGCGCGTACGTCGATGAGCAGTTCTTC.

In its sample, this clone was seen a few times. The chain joins TRBV30 to TRBJ2-7; 7 nucleotides match TRBD2. This CDR3 contains 16 residues. Germline-derived CDR1 and CDR2 are GTSNPN and SVGIG (reference sequence). Trimming at V came to 6 bases and at J to 1 base, leaving 15 bases not matched to a gene. The CDR3 protein is CACTNLISGLSYEQYF. In DNA, the CDR3 is TGTGCCTGTACCAATCTTATTAGCGGGCTTTCCTACGAGCAGTACTTC.

The chain couples TRBV25-1 to TRBJ1-2, with 8 bases lining up with TRBD1. CDR1 MGHDK and CDR2 SYGVNS come from the germline V gene. The V gene end was trimmed by 5 bases and the J gene end by 3 bases; junction bases not matched to a gene: 5. CDR3 length: 14 amino acids. CDR3 region: CASSRQGLDYGYTF. CDR3 bases: TGTGCCAGCAGTCGACAGGGGTTGGACTATGGCTACACCTTC.

The CDR3 coding sequence is TGTGCCACCTTACCCTGGGAGCTAGCGGGTTACAATGAGCAGTTCTTC. It translates to CATLPWELAGYNEQFF. This chain joins TRBV6-6 and TRBJ2-1; 8 bases map to TRBD2. Germline V gene sequence: CDR1 MNHNY, CDR2 SVGAGI (reference sequence). CDR3 length: 16 amino acids. With V trimmed by 10 bases and J by 4 bases, 15 bases remained unmatched.

J is TRBJ1-2 and V is TRBV7-2; maybe TRBD1 (5 bases). This CDR3 is 13 amino acids long. The V gene lost 1 base and the J gene lost 2 bases, with 5 bases spanning the gap. The germline V gene encodes CDR1 SGHTA and CDR2 FQGNSA. Written as DNA, the CDR3 is TGTGCCAGCAGCTTAGGACAGAACTATGGCTACACCTTC. This codes for CASSLGQNYGYTF. The variable domain in full, with the rest retrieved from reference TRBV7-2 and TRBJ1-2, is GAGVSQSPSNKVTEKGKDVELRCDPISGHTALYWYRQSLGQGLEFLIYFQGNSAPDKSGLPSDRFSAERTGGSVSTLTIQRTQQEDSAVYLCASSLGQNYGYTFGSGTRLTVV.

The chain links TRBV2 to TRBJ2-1; 12 bases align to TRBD2. Looked up from germline, CDR1 is SNHLY and CDR2 is FYNNEI. Germline trimming cut 8 bases from V and 6 bases from J; bases unmatched to any gene: 2. This CDR3 has 13 residues. The CDR3 DNA is TGTGCCAGCGGACTAGCGGGAATCAATGAGCAGTTCTTC. Protein product: CASGLAGINEQFF.

This chain joins TRBV5-4 and TRBJ2-3, with D hard to call. The CDR3 runs 13 residues. Trimming left V 3 bases short and J 7 bases short, with 12 bases between. The germline gives CDR1 SGHNT, CDR2 YYREEE (reference sequence). The CDR3 is CASSSPPAYTQYF. The CDR3 DNA is TGTGCCAGCAGCTCCCCCCCAGCGTATACGCAGTATTTT. The entire variable domain, with the rest obtained from reference TRBV5-4 and TRBJ2-3, is as follows: ETGVTQSPTHLIKTRGQQVTLRCSSQSGHNTVSWYQQALGQGPQFIFQYYREEENGRGNFPPRFSGLQFPNYSSELNVNALELDDSALYLCASSSPPAYTQYFGPGTRLTVL.

This clone was picked up one time. For the CDR3, the DNA is TGTGCCAGCAGCGTTGGGGGCGGGACTAGCCAGAAAAACATTCAGTACTTC. It yields the protein CASSVGGGTSQKNIQYF. The chain joins TRBV9 to TRBJ2-4, with 9 positions matching TRBD2. There are 17 residues in the CDR3. Germline CDR1 SGDLS, CDR2 YYNGEE. V trimming: 2 bases; J trimming: 4 bases; junction bases outside the gene matches: 10. The full variable domain, with the rest looked up from reference TRBV9 and TRBJ2-4, is DSGVTQTPKHLITATGQRVTLRCSPRSGDLSVYWYQQSLDQGLQFLIQYYNGEERAKGNILERFSAQQFPDLHSELNLSSLELGDSALYFCASSVGGGTSQKNIQYFGAGTRLSVL.

This chain uses TRBV10-3 with TRBJ1-2; 8 nucleotides line up with TRBD1. Per the germline V gene, CDR1 is ENHRY and CDR2 is SYGVKD. This CDR3 is built from 15 residues. The J segment lost 5 bases and the V segment lost 5 bases, leaving 10 bases of the junction unmatched. CDR3 region: CAISSSGQGSYGYTF. The CDR3 DNA is TGTGCCATCAGTTCATCAGGACAGGGTTCGTATGGCTACACCTTC.